This T cell receptor beta chain was retrieved from a study of neoadjuvant nivolumab and ipilimumab in lung cancer. Broader study findings: Higher pretherapy blood TCR richness went with higher resected-tumor richness. TCR clonality did not significantly correlate with pathologic tumor regression.

Sequenced by immunoSEQ multiplex PCR; TCRdb stores in-frame clones only, minus some. The table records more than 15,000 clones, around three quarters of them present only once. As regards this clone: As yet, its antigen is unknown.

The V end was cut by 3 bases, the J end by 3 bases, with 6 bases between. The V gene's germline CDR1 is SGHTA and CDR2 FQGNSA. There are 13 residues in the CDR3. Source: tumor tissue, taken after neoadjuvant nivolumab, alone or with ipilimumab, at or shortly before surgery. The J gene is TRBJ1-5, the V gene TRBV7-2; no reliable D call. The sequence was collected from an adult with non-small cell lung cancer. CDR3 nucleotide sequence: TGTGCCAGCAGCTTGGGCATCAATCAGCCCCAGCATTTT. It codes for CASSLGINQPQHF.